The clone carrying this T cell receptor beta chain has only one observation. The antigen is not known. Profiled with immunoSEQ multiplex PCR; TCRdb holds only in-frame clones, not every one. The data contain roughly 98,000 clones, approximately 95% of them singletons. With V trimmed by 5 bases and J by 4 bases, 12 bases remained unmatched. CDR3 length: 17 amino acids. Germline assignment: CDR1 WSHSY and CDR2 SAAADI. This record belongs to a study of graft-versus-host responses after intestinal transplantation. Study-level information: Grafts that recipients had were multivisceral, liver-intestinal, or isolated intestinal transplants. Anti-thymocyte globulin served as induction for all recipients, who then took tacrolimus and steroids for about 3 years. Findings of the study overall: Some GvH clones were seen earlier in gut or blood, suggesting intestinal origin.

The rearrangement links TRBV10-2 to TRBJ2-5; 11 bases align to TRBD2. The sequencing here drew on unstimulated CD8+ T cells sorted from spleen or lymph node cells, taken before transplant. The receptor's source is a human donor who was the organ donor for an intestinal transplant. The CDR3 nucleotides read TGCGCCAGCAGTCAACTAGCGGGAGCGAAATGGGGAGAGACCCAGTACTTC. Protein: CASSQLAGAKWGETQYF.